This T cell receptor beta chain was sequenced in a study of cytomegalovirus exposure and HLA in healthy donors. The V gene lost 1 base and the J gene lost 3 bases, with 15 bases spanning the gap. CDR1 LNHDA and CDR2 SQIVND come from the germline V gene (reference sequence). The CDR3 extends over 16 amino acids. For this clone: Its antigen remains unknown.

Findings and limits, study-wide: The authors considered a cluster of highly shared sequence variants likely to be a sequencing artifact. Highest at DRB1 and lowest at HLA-C, TCR association rates differed among HLA loci in a later analysis. An analysis done earlier found most TCR beta V segments productive about 90% or about 30% of the time. Later analysis identified a missense DCLRE1C variant that was linked to TCR beta V- and J-gene trimming.

PCR amplification relied on 60 Vbeta primers (plus 13 Jbeta primers). The assay was immunoSEQ multiplex PCR, and TCRdb's table has in-frame clones only and misses some. The sample holds 130,000 to 150,000 clones, about 73% seen once. The rearrangement uses TRBV19 and TRBJ1-2, with unresolved D. This sequence originates from a man in his forties in good health and CMV-seropositive. The sequencing input was PBMCs. CDR3 region: CASSIGFGVADYGYTF. CDR3 DNA: TGTGCCAGTAGTATAGGCTTCGGGGTAGCGGACTATGGCTACACCTTC.